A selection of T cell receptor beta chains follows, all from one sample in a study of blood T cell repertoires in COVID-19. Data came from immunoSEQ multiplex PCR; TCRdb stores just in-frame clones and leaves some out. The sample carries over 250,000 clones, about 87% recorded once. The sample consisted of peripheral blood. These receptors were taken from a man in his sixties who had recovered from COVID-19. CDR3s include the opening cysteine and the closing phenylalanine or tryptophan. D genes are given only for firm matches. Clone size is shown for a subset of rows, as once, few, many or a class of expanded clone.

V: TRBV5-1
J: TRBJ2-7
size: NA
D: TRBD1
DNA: TGCGCCAGCAGCTCGGACAGGATCTCCTACGAGCAGTACTTC
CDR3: CASSSDRISYEQYF

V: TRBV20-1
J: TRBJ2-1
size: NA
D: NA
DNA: TGCAGTGCGTCGTACAATGAGCAGTTCTTC
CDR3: CSASYNEQFF

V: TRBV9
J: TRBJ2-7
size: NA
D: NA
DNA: TGTGCCAGCAGCGTAGTGGAGTCCTCCTACGAGCAGTACTTC
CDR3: CASSVVESSYEQYF

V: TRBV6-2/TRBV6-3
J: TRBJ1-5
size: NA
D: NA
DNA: TGTGCCAGCAGTTATGATAACAGGGCTGGTCAGCCCCAGCATTTT
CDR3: CASSYDNRAGQPQHF

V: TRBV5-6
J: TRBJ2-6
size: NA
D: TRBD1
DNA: TGTGCCAGCAGCACCGGGACAGGGGGCTCTGGGGCCAACGTCCTGACTTTC
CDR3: CASSTGTGGSGANVLTF

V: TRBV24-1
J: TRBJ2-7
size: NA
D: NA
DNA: TGTGCCACCAGTGGTGCAACAGGCGGCTCCTACGAGCAGTACTTC
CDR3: CATSGATGGSYEQYF

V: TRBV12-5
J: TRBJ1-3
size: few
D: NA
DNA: TGTGCTAGTGGTCCCCCCCAGGGGAACTCTGGAAACACCATATATTTT
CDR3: CASGPPQGNSGNTIYF

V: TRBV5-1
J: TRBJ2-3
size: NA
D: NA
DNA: TGCGCCAGCAGCCCTAAGGCAGGGGCGACAGATACGCAGTATTTT
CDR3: CASSPKAGATDTQYF

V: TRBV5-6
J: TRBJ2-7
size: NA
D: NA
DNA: TGTGCCAGCAGCCGGGCGGTATTAAGCGGCCAGAGCTACGAGCAGTACTTC
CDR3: CASSRAVLSGQSYEQYF

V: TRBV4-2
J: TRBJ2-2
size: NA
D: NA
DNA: TGTGCCAGCAGCCAAGAGGGGCGGGGTGGAAACACCGGGGAGCTGTTTTTT
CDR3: CASSQEGRGGNTGELFF

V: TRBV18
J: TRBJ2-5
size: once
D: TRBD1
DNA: TGTGCCAGCTCACCGGGGACAGGGAGGGAGACCCAGTACTTC
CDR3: CASSPGTGRETQYF

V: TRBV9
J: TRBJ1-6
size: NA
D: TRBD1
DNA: TGTGCCAGCAGCGTGTCCGGACAGGGGGCTGATAATTCACCCCTCCACTTT
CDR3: CASSVSGQGADNSPLHF

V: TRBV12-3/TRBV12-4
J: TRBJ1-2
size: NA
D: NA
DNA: TGTGCCAGCAGTTCCGGGACTAACTATGGCTACACCTTC
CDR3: CASSSGTNYGYTF

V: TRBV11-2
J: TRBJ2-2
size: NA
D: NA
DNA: TGTGCCAGCAGCTTAGGCGCCAGGGGCGCCGGGGAGCTGTTTTTT
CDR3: CASSLGARGAGELFF

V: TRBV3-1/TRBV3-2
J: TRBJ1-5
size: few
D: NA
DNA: TGTGCCAGCAGCCAGGGGGCGAAACAGCCCCAGCATTTT
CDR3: CASSQGAKQPQHF

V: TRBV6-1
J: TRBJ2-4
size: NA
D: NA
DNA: TGTGCCAGCAGTGTGGCCAGGGAACTAGCCAAAAACATTCAGTACTTC
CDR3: CASSVARELAKNIQYF

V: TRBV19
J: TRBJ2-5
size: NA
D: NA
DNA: TGTGCCAGTAAGACGACAGGCCAAGAGACCCAGTACTTC
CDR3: CASKTTGQETQYF

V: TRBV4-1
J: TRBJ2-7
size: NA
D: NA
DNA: TGCGCCAGCAGCGTTTTACTAGGCCTTTACGAGCAGTACTTC
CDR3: CASSVLLGLYEQYF